The 28 T cell receptor beta chains in this list originate from one sample, sequenced in a study of T cell responses to AZD1222 COVID-19 vaccine. Sequencing was performed with immunoSEQ multiplex PCR; in TCRdb, only in-frame clones are kept and a portion is missing. The profile shows 150,000 to 200,000 clones, 87% of them singletons. Sample: peripheral blood, taken on day 0 of MenACWY control vaccination. The receptors come from an adult in good health.

The chain couples TRBV12-2 to TRBJ1-4. TRBV12-2 is annotated as a pseudogene. There are 17 residues in the CDR3. The CDR3 protein is CASRLFCLAATNEKLFF. CDR3 nucleotide sequence: TGTGCAAGTCGCCTGTTTTGCCTAGCCGCAACTAATGAAAAACTGTTTTTT.

The chain is built from TRBV28 and TRBJ1-4; D may be TRBD1 (5 bases). CDR3 size: 14 residues. The V and J ends lost 5 bases and 7 bases respectively, with 14 bases between them. The germline CDR1 and CDR2 sequences are MDHEN and SYDVKM. CDR3 DNA: TGTGCCAGCAGTAGTCTGGGGGAGAGTGAAAAACTGTTTTTT. It is translated as CASSSLGESEKLFF.

The chain couples TRBV5-4 to TRBJ2-7, with 9 bases aligning to TRBD1. This CDR3 contains 16 residues. V trimming: 0 bases; J trimming: 3 bases; junction bases outside the gene matches: 7. Germline-derived CDR1 and CDR2 are SGHNT and YYREEE (reference sequence). Here the CDR3 reads CASSLGSGTGFYEQYF. CDR3 in DNA: TGTGCCAGCAGCTTGGGATCCGGGACAGGGTTCTACGAGCAGTACTTC.

The rearrangement joins TRBV2 to TRBJ2-3; no reliable D call. CDR3 length: 11 residues. The V gene's germline CDR1 is SNHLY and CDR2 FYNNEI. V lost 3 bases, J lost 10 bases, and 8 bases lay in between. CDR3 sequence reads: CASSDVLPQYF. The DNA for the CDR3 is TGTGCCAGCAGTGATGTTCTTCCGCAGTATTTT.

With respect to this clone: Other nucleotide sequences from this sample produce the same CDR3. The rearrangement links TRBV9 to TRBJ1-1; D is uncertain. Germline loops: CDR1 SGDLS, CDR2 YYNGEE. V lost 0 bases, J lost 1 base, and 4 bases lay in between. This CDR3 is built from 13 residues. The CDR3 here is CASSVAQNTEAFF. CDR3 DNA sequence: TGTGCCAGCAGCGTAGCGCAGAACACTGAAGCTTTCTTT.

This chain uses TRBV4-3 with TRBJ2-7; 8 bases are a match to TRBD1. Looked up from germline, CDR1 is LGHNA and CDR2 is YSLEER. The CDR3 contains 14 residues. J gave up 5 bases and V 0 bases, and 3 bases lay outside the gene matches. CDR3 protein: CASSQEHRGNEQYF. The DNA for the CDR3 is TGCGCCAGCAGCCAAGAACACAGGGGGAACGAGCAGTACTTC.

The chain combines TRBV9 with TRBJ2-3, with TRBD2 identical over 9 bases. The germline CDR1 and CDR2 sequences are SGDLS and YYNGEE. The CDR3 extends over 16 amino acids. The trim removed 0 bases at V and 0 bases at J, leaving 2 bases unmatched. The CDR3 loop reads CASSVGTSESTDTQYF. The CDR3 nucleotides read TGTGCCAGCAGCGTAGGGACTAGCGAGAGCACAGATACGCAGTATTTT.

Written as DNA, the CDR3 is TGTGCCAGCAGTGGAGGGACTAGCGGGAACGAGCAGTACTTC. It encodes CASSGGTSGNEQYF. The V and J genes are TRBV28 and TRBJ2-7; TRBD2 agrees at 13 bases. The trim removed 5 bases at V and 5 bases at J, leaving 3 bases unmatched. The V gene's germline CDR1 is MDHEN and CDR2 SYDVKM. The CDR3 consists of 14 residues.

The J gene is TRBJ2-5, the V gene TRBV5-8; 7 bases fit TRBD2. Germline V lookup: CDR1 SGHTS, CDR2 YDEGEE. The ends lost 5 bases at V and 1 base at J; junction bases unmatched: 5. This CDR3 is built from 14 residues. The CDR3 sequence: CASSYPSGQETQYF. CDR3 DNA sequence: TGTGCCAGCAGTTATCCTAGCGGCCAAGAGACCCAGTACTTC. The full variable domain, in which reference TRBV5-8 and TRBJ2-5 provide the parts outside the CDR3, is EAGVTQSPTHLIKTRGQQATLRCSPISGHTSVYWYQQALGLGLQFLLWYDEGEERNRGNFPPRFSGRQFPNYSSELNVNALELEDSALYLCASSYPSGQETQYFGPGTRLLVL.

The rearrangement links TRBV19 to TRBJ2-5, with 10 bases fitting TRBD1. V shed 9 bases, J shed 1 base, and the junction held 5 bases outside the gene matches. Germline V gives CDR1 LNHDA, CDR2 SQIVND (reference sequence). CDR3 length equals 14 residues. Written as DNA, the CDR3 is TGTGCCAGCGCGACAGGGGGCGTCCAAGAGACCCAGTACTTC. Its translation is CASATGGVQETQYF.

A single count supports this clone. V is TRBV2 and J is TRBJ2-3; 7 bases line up with TRBD2. J lost 2 bases, V lost 5 bases, and 7 bases had no gene match. The CDR3 length is 15 residues. CDR1 and CDR2 (germline): SNHLY, FYNNEI. The CDR3 here is CASSRDYRITDTQYF. The CDR3 DNA reads TGTGCCAGCAGTAGGGACTATCGTATCACAGATACGCAGTATTTT.

The J gene is TRBJ1-1, the V gene TRBV4-1; D remains ambiguous. This CDR3 has 15 amino acids. Trimming left V 1 base short and J 11 bases short, with 20 bases between. Looked up from germline, CDR1 is MGHRA and CDR2 is YSYEKL. The DNA of the CDR3 is TGCGCCAGCAGCCAAGTGGAAGGAAGTGGCGGGAAGGCTTTCTTT. Amino acids: CASSQVEGSGGKAFF.

This clone appeared once. The chain combines TRBV12-3 or TRBV12-4 with TRBJ1-4; the D is unclear. The length of the CDR3 is 13 residues. The germline V and J ends were trimmed by 7 bases and 7 bases, with 13 bases remaining between them. The CDR3 coding sequence is TGTGCCAGCACCCTTTTGGGATTTGAAAAACTGTTTTTT. Translated: CASTLLGFEKLFF.

J is TRBJ2-7 and V is TRBV11-2; no clear D. Trimming cost V 1 base and J 4 bases, with 8 bases left between them. Germline lookup yields CDR1 SGHAT and CDR2 FQNNGV. The CDR3 runs 13 residues. CDR3 nucleotides: TGTGCCAGCAGCTTAGGAGACGGTTACGAGCAGTACTTC. It yields the protein CASSLGDGYEQYF. The full variable domain, in which reference TRBV11-2 and TRBJ2-7 provide the parts outside the CDR3, is EAGVAQSPRYKIIEKRQSVAFWCNPISGHATLYWYQQILGQGPKLLIQFQNNGVVDDSQLPKDRFSAERLKGVDSTLKIQPAKLEDSAVYLCASSLGDGYEQYFGPGTRLTVT.

The rearrangement links TRBV6-5 to TRBJ2-7; the match to TRBD1 covers 7 bases. Germline values: CDR1 MNHEY, CDR2 SVGAGI. The CDR3 has 13 residues. Trimming took 7 bases from V and 2 from J; bases not matched to a gene: 5. The CDR3 here is CASTGTVPYEQYF. DNA for the CDR3: TGTGCCAGCACCGGGACAGTTCCCTACGAGCAGTACTTC.

About this clone: Relative to the germline gene, one junction end is altered; a read error may explain this. The V gene is TRBV27, the J gene TRBJ1-3; TRBD1 might be the D (5 bases). CDR1 is MNHEY and CDR2 is SMNVEV in the germline V gene (reference sequence). The CDR3 contains 14 residues. The CDR3 sequence: CASSLSGSGNTIYF. The CDR3 DNA reads TGTGCCAGCAGCTTATCAGGGTCTGGAAACACCATATATTTT.

This clone turned up a few times. The CDR3 here is CAIRVEMNTEAFF. The DNA of the CDR3 is TGTGCCATCCGAGTAGAAATGAACACTGAAGCTTTCTTT. The chain uses TRBV10-3 and TRBJ1-1, with no clear D. Germline V gene sequence: CDR1 ENHRY, CDR2 SYGVKD. Trimming pared 8 bases from V and 0 bases from J, leaving 10 bases between. The CDR3 is 13 residues long.

V gene TRBV5-1 combines with J gene TRBJ1-5, with D uncertain. This CDR3 is 13 amino acids long. V gave up 0 bases and J gave up 7 bases, with 8 bases separating them. Germline CDR1 SGHRS, CDR2 YFSETQ. The CDR3 bases are TGCGCCAGCAGCTTGGCCGAAGGGCAGCCCCAGCATTTT. Translated: CASSLAEGQPQHF.

The J gene is TRBJ2-1, the V gene TRBV6-2 or TRBV6-3; TRBD2 matches at 14 bases. The CDR3 contains 17 residues. V lost 0 bases to trimming and J lost 12 bases; unmatched junction nucleotides: 10. CDR1 is MNHEY, CDR2 SVGEGT, per germline. The CDR3 nucleotides read TGTGCCAGCAGTTACTCCCCGGGACTAGCGGGGGAGGACTGGCAGTTCTTC. Its translation is CASSYSPGLAGEDWQFF.

This clone came up a few times. CDR3 sequence: CASSRGQGSGELFF. The CDR3 bases are TGTGCCAGCAGCCGCGGACAGGGGTCCGGGGAGCTGTTTTTT. This rearrangement joins TRBV7-3 to TRBJ2-2; the match to TRBD1 covers 9 bases. Trimming removed 5 bases from V and 6 bases from J; junction bases left unmatched: 4. CDR1 SGHTA and CDR2 FQGTGA come from the germline V gene. CDR3 length: 14 amino acids.

CDR3 in amino acids: CASSQDLLADNEQFF. In DNA, the CDR3 is TGTGCCAGCAGCCAAGATCTCCTAGCGGACAATGAGCAGTTCTTC. The rearrangement links TRBV3-1 (or the pseudogene TRBV3-2) to TRBJ2-1; 7 nucleotides align to TRBD2. Germline lookup yields CDR1 LGHDT and CDR2 YNNKEL (reference sequence). The CDR3 is made up of 15 amino acids. V gave up 0 bases and J gave up 5 bases; unmatched junction bases: 4.

The chain recombines TRBV5-4 with TRBJ1-2, with a tentative D call TRBD1 (6 bases). The V gene lost 0 bases and the J gene lost 4 bases, with 13 bases spanning the gap. Germline-derived CDR1 and CDR2 are SGHNT and YYREEE (reference sequence). The CDR3 totals 15 residues. CDR3: CASSLDSGDRYGYTF. The CDR3 DNA sequence: TGTGCCAGCAGCTTGGACTCAGGGGATCGCTATGGCTACACCTTC. The full variable domain, rest sourced from reference TRBV5-4 and TRBJ1-2, is ETGVTQSPTHLIKTRGQQVTLRCSSQSGHNTVSWYQQALGQGPQFIFQYYREEENGRGNFPPRFSGLQFPNYSSELNVNALELDDSALYLCASSLDSGDRYGYTFGSGTRLTVV.

The gene calls are TRBV24-1 and TRBJ2-3; 8 positions agree with TRBD2. This CDR3 is built from 14 residues. Germline V gene sequence: CDR1 KGHDR, CDR2 SFDVKD. Trimming at V came to 8 bases and at J to 0 bases, leaving 3 bases not matched to a gene. The CDR3 here is CATNGGRSTDTQYF. The CDR3 DNA is TGTGCCACCAATGGCGGGAGGAGCACAGATACGCAGTATTTT.

The chain joins TRBV27 to TRBJ1-5, with 9 bases matching TRBD1. V shed 3 bases, J shed 1 base, and the junction held 10 bases outside the gene matches. CDR1 MNHEY and CDR2 SMNVEV come from the germline V gene (reference sequence). CDR3 size: 18 residues. In nucleotides, the CDR3 is TGTGCCAGCAGTTTGGTAGGACAGGGGATGGCGAGCAATCAGCCCCAGCATTTT. This encodes CASSLVGQGMASNQPQHF.

The table lists this clone with a count of one. The V call is TRBV7-7, the J call TRBJ2-1; D might be TRBD1 or TRBD2, each matching 6 bases. Trimming took 2 bases from V and 2 from J, leaving 13 bases between them. The CDR3 has 16 residues. The V gene's germline CDR1 is SSHAT and CDR2 FNYEAQ (reference sequence). CDR3 region: CASSLRTGAAYNEQFF. CDR3 nucleotides: TGTGCCAGCAGCTTAAGAACGGGGGCAGCCTACAATGAGCAGTTCTTC.

V and J are TRBV5-4 and TRBJ2-2; D gene ambiguous. Germline CDR1 SGHNT, CDR2 YYREEE (reference sequence). With 9 bases removed from V and 2 bases from J, the gap between germline ends came to 8 bases. This CDR3 is 12 amino acids long. The DNA of the CDR3 is TGTGCCACCCAGCGAAACACCGGGGAGCTGTTTTTT. It codes for CATQRNTGELFF.

The V call is TRBV30, the J call TRBJ1-5, with D perhaps TRBD1 (6 bases). This CDR3 is built from 15 residues. V was pared by 0 bases and J by 3 bases, with 12 bases between. The germline V gene has CDR1 GTSNPN and CDR2 SVGIG (reference sequence). The CDR3: CAWSVKDSYNQPQHF. As DNA, the CDR3 is TGTGCCTGGAGTGTCAAGGACAGCTACAATCAGCCCCAGCATTTT.

This clone was seen a single time. V and J are TRBV7-9 and TRBJ2-5; tentatively, D is TRBD1 (6 bases). Germline CDR1 SEHNR, CDR2 FQNEAQ (reference sequence). Trimming left V 3 bases short and J 4 bases short, with 15 bases between. The CDR3 runs to 15 residues. CDR3 sequence: CASSFSMGHGETQYF. CDR3 DNA sequence: TGTGCCAGCAGCTTTAGTATGGGACACGGAGAGACCCAGTACTTC.